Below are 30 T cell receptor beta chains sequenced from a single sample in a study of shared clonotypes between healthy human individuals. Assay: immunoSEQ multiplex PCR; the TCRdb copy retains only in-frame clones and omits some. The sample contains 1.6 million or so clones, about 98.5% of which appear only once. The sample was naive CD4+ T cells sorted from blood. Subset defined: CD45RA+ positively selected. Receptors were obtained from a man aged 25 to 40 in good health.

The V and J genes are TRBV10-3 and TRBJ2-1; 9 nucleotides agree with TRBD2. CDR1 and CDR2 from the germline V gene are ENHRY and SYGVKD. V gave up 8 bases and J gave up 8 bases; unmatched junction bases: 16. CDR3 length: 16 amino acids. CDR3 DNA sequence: TGTGCCATCGGGGGGCCAGCGGGAGGTCCTACAGATGAGCAGTTCTTC. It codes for CAIGGPAGGPTDEQFF.

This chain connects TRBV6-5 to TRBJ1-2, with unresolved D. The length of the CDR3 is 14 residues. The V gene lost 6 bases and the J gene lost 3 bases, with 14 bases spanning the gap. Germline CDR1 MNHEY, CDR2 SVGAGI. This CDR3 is CASSPGSLYYGYTF. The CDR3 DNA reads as TGTGCCAGCAGCCCCGGCAGCTTGTACTATGGCTACACCTTC.

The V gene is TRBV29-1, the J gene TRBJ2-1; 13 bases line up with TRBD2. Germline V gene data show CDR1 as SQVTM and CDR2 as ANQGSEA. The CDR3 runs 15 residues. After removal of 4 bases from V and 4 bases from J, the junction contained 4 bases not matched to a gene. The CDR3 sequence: CSVVSLAGGYNEQFF. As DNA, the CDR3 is TGCAGCGTTGTATCACTAGCGGGAGGGTACAATGAGCAGTTCTTC.

This CDR3 reads CAWSVNRGGEQYF. In DNA, the CDR3 is TGTGCCTGGAGTGTGAACAGGGGAGGCGAGCAGTACTTC. The chain is built from TRBV30 and TRBJ2-7; D may be TRBD1 (7 bases). V lost 0 bases, J lost 6 bases, and 12 bases lay in between. Germline V lookup: CDR1 GTSNPN, CDR2 SVGIG (reference sequence). This CDR3 comprises 13 residues.

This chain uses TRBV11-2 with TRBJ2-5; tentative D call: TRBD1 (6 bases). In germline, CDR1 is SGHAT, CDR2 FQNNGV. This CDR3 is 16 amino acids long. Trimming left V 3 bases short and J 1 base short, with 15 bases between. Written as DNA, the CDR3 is TGTGCCAGCAGCTTGAGGACAGTCGCCCCCCAAGAGACCCAGTACTTC. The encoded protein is CASSLRTVAPQETQYF.

The DNA for the CDR3 is TGCGCCAGCAGGGCCGGACAGGGGGAGACCCAGTACTTC. Its translation is CASRAGQGETQYF. The V call is TRBV10-1, the J call TRBJ2-5, with TRBD1 identical over 9 bases. V shed 6 bases, J shed 5 bases, and the junction held 4 bases outside the gene matches. Germline values: CDR1 WNHNN, CDR2 SYGVQD (reference sequence). This CDR3 is built from 13 residues.

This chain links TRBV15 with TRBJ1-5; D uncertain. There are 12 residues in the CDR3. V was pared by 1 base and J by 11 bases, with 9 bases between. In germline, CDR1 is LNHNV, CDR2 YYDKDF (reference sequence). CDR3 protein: CATSRASSTQHF. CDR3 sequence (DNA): TGTGCCACCAGCAGAGCGTCGTCGACCCAGCATTTT. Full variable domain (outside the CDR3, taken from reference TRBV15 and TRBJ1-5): DAMVIQNPRYQVTQFGKPVTLSCSQTLNHNVMYWYQQKSSQAPKLLFHYYDKDFNNEADTPDNFQSRRPNTSFCFLDIRSPGLGDTAMYLCATSRASSTQHFGDGTRLSIL.

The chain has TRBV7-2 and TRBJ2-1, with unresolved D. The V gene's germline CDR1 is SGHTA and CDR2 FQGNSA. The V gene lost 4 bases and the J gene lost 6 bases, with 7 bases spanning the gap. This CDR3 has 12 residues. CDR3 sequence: CASSSPVNEQFF. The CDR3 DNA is TGTGCCAGCAGCTCCCCGGTCAATGAGCAGTTCTTC.

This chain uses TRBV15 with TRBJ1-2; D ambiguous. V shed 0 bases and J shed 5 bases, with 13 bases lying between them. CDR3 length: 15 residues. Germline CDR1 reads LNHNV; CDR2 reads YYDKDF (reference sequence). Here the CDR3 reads CATSRDGAVNYGYTF. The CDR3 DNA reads TGTGCCACCAGCAGAGATGGTGCAGTGAATTATGGCTACACCTTC.

The CDR3 protein is CASSPYGVEAFF. The CDR3 bases are TGTGCCAGCTCTCCCTATGGGGTTGAAGCTTTCTTT. The V call is TRBV18, the J call TRBJ1-1, with D unresolved. CDR3 size: 12 residues. The V gene lost 6 bases and the J gene lost 7 bases, with 12 bases spanning the gap. Germline V gives CDR1 KGHSH, CDR2 LQKENI.

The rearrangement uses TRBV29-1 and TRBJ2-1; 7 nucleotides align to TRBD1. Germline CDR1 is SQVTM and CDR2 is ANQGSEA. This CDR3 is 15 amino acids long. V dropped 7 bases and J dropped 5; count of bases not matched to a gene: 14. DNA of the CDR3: TGCAGCGCATGGCCCAGGGGGTATGGGGACAATGAGCAGTTCTTC. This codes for CSAWPRGYGDNEQFF.

CDR3 nucleotides: TGTGCCAGCAGGGAAGGCCAGGCTGGAAACACCATATATTTT. The encoded protein is CASREGQAGNTIYF. The V call is TRBV28, the J call TRBJ1-3; D call uncertain. CDR3 size: 14 residues. Germline CDR1 is MDHEN and CDR2 is SYDVKM. Trimming took 6 bases from V and 2 from J, leaving 11 bases between them.

The CDR3 region is CASSRGQGDQPQHF. The CDR3 DNA reads TGCGCCAGCAGCCGGGGACAGGGAGACCAGCCCCAGCATTTT. The rearrangement uses TRBV4-3 and TRBJ1-5; 9 bases agree with TRBD1. In germline, CDR1 is LGHNA, CDR2 YSLEER. The CDR3 has 14 amino acids. V gave up 4 bases and J gave up 7 bases; unmatched junction bases: 5.

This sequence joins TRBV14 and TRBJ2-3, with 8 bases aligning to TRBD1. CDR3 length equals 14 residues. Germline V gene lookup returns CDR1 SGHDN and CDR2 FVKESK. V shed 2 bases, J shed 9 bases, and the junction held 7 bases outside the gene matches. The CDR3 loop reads CASSQIRGPATQYF. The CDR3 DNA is TGTGCCAGCAGCCAAATCAGGGGGCCCGCAACGCAGTATTTT.

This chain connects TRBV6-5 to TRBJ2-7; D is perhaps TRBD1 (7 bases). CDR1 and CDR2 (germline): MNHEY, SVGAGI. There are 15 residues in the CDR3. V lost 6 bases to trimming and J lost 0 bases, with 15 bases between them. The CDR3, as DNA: TGTGCCAGCAGACCCTCAGGGGGGAGCTCCTACGAGCAGTACTTC. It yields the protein CASRPSGGSSYEQYF.

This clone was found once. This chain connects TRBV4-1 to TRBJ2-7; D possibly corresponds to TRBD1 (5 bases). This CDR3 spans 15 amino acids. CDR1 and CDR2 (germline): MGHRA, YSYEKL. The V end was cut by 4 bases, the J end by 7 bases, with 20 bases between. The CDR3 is CASSRYIDRYEEQYF. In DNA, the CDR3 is TGCGCCAGCAGCCGCTACATAGACAGATACGAAGAGCAGTACTTC.

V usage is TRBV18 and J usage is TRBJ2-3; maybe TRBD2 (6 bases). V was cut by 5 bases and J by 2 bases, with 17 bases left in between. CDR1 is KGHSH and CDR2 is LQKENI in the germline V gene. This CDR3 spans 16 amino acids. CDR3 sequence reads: CASSSLPGEATDTQYF. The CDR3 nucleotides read TGTGCCAGCTCATCTCTTCCGGGGGAGGCCACAGATACGCAGTATTTT.

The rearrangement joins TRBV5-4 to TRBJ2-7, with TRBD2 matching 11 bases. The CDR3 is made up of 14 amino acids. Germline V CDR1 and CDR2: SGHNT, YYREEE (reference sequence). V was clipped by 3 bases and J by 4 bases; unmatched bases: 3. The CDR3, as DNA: TGTGCCAGCAGCTCCACTAGCGGGAGTTACGAGCAGTACTTC. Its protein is CASSSTSGSYEQYF.

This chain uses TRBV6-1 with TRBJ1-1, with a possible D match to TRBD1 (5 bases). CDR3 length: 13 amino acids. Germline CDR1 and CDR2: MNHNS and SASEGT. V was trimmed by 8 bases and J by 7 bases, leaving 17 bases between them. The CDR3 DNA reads TGTGCCAGCGGGAAGACAGCGGAATATGAAGCTTTCTTT. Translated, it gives CASGKTAEYEAFF.

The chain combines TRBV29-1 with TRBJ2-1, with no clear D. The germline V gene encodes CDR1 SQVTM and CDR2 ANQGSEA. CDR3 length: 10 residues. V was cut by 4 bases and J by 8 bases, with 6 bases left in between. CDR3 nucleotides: TGCAGCGTTGGGGCGTATGAGCAGTTCTTC. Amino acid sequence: CSVGAYEQFF.

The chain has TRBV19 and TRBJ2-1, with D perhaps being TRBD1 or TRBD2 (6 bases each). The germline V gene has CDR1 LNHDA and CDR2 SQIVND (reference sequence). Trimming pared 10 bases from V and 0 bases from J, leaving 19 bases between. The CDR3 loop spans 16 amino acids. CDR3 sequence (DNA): TGTGCCACCGCTAGGGGGGCGAGGGGCTCCTACAATGAGCAGTTCTTC. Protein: CATARGARGSYNEQFF.

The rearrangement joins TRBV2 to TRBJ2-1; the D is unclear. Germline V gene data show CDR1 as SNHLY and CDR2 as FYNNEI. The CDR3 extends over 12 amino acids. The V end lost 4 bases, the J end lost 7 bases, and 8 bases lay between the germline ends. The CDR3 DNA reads TGTGCCAGCAGTGTAATGAGGAATGAGCAGTTCTTC. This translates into CASSVMRNEQFF.

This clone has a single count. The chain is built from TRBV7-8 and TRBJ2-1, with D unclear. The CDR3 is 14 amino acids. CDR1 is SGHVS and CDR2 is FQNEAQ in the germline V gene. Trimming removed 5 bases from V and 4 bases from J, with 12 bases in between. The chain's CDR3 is CASSIGDQYNEQFF. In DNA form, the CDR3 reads TGTGCCAGCAGCATCGGCGACCAATACAATGAGCAGTTCTTC.

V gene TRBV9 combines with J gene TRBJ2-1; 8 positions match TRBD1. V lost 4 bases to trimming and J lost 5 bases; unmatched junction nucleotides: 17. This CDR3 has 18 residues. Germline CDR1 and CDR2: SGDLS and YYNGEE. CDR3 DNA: TGTGCCAGCAGCTATAAGCCTACGACAGGGGACAATCACAATGAGCAGTTCTTC. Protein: CASSYKPTTGDNHNEQFF.

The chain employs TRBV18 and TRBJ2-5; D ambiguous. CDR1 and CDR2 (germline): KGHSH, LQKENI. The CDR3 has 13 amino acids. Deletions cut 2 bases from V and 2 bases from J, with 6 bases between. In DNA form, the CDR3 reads TGTGCCAGCTCACCAGTTTTTCAAGAGACCCAGTACTTC. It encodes CASSPVFQETQYF.

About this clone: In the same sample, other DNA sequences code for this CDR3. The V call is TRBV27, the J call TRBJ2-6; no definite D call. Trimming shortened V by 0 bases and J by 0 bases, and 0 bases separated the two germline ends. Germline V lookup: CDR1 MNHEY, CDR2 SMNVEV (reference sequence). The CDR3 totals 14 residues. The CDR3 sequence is CASSLSSGANVLTF. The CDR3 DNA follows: TGTGCCAGCAGTTTATCCTCTGGGGCCAACGTCCTGACTTTC.

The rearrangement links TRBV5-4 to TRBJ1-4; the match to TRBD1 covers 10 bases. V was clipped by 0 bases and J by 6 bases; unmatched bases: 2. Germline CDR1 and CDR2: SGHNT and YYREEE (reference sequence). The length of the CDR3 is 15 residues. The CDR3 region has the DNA TGTGCCAGCAGCTTGGTTGGGACAGGGGATGAAAAACTGTTTTTT. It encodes CASSLVGTGDEKLFF.

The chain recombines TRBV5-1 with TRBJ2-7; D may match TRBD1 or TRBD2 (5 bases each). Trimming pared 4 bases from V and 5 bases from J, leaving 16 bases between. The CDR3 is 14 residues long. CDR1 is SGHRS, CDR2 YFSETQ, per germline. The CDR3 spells CASSGTGPGHEQYF. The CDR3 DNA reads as TGCGCCAGCAGCGGGACGGGACCAGGGCACGAGCAGTACTTC.

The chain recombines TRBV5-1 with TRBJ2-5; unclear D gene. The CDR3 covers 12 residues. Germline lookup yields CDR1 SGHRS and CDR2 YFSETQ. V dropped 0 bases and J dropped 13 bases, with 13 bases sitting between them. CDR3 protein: CASSLAGRNWYF. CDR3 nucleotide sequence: TGCGCCAGCAGCTTGGCCGGTCGGAATTGGTACTTC.

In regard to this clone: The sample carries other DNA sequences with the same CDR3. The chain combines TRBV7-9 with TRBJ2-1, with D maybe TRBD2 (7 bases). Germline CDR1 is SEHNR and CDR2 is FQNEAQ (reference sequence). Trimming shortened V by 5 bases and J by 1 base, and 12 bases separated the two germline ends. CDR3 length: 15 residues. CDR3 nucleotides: TGTGCCAGCAGCCCTAGGGGGGGTTCCTACAATGAGCAGTTCTTC. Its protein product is CASSPRGGSYNEQFF. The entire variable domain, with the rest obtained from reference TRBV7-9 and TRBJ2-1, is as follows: DTGVSQNPRHKITKRGQNVTFRCDPISEHNRLYWYRQTLGQGPEFLTYFQNEAQLEKSRLLSDRFSAERPKGSFSTLEIQRTEQGDSAMYLCASSPRGGSYNEQFFGPGTRLTVL.